The 30 T cell receptor beta chains given below trace back to one sample, sequenced in a study of CD8 T cells in Susac syndrome. Random hexamers primed reverse transcription of about 0.45 to 1 ug RNA. One entry per CDR3 protein, called by TCRdb with MiXCR from the immunoSEQ multiplex PCR reads. Here the sample spans fewer than 90,000 distinct CDR3 sequences, 90% to 95% being singletons. Sequencing used CD8+ T cells from PBMCs. The origin of the receptors is a human donor with Susac syndrome.

The chain recombines TRBV7-9 with TRBJ2-7, with D perhaps matching TRBD2 (5 bases). V was shortened by 8 bases and J by 2 bases, with 16 bases between the two germline ends. CDR1 is SEHNR and CDR2 is FQNEAQ in the germline V gene (reference sequence). CDR3 size: 14 residues. CDR3 bases: TGTGCCAGCGCTGAGGGTTTACTGACCTACGAGCAGTACTTC. Translating it yields CASAEGLLTYEQYF.

CDR3 loop: CASSQGIAGNQPQHF. CDR3 DNA sequence: TGTGCCAGCAGCCAAGGCATTGCGGGCAATCAGCCCCAGCATTTT. The chain combines TRBV3-1 with TRBJ1-5; D is ambiguous. Trimming took off 1 base at V and 2 bases at J, with 9 bases between the two ends. The V gene's germline CDR1 is LGHDT and CDR2 YNNKEL (reference sequence). The CDR3 is 15 amino acids. Filled out from reference TRBV3-1 and TRBJ1-5, the complete variable domain reads DTAVSQTPKYLVTQMGNDKSIKCEQNLGHDTMYWYKQDSKKFLKIMFSYNNKELIINETVPNRFSPKSPDKAHLNLHINSLELGDSAVYFCASSQGIAGNQPQHFGDGTRLSIL.

This chain links TRBV29-1 with TRBJ2-7; TRBD2 matches at 9 bases. The V segment lost 7 bases and the J segment 6 bases; nucleotides outside the gene matches: 13. Per germline, CDR1 SQVTM and CDR2 ANQGSEA. This CDR3 has 14 amino acids. The CDR3, as DNA: TGCAGCGGCGGGAGGGACTCACCGAAAAGCGAGCAGTACTTC. Translated, it gives CSGGRDSPKSEQYF.

This rearrangement joins TRBV7-2 to TRBJ1-2, with 8 bases matching TRBD1. Germline CDR1 is SGHTA and CDR2 is FQGNSA. The CDR3 runs 13 residues. V dropped 4 bases and J dropped 7; count of bases not matched to a gene: 5. The CDR3 DNA reads TGTGCCAGCAGCTCCGGACAGGGCAGTGGCTACACCTTC. Amino acid sequence: CASSSGQGSGYTF.

The chain has TRBV7-9 and TRBJ2-3, with TRBD1 identical over 7 bases. Germline V gene lookup returns CDR1 SEHNR and CDR2 FQNEAQ (reference sequence). The CDR3 extends over 14 amino acids. With V trimmed by 3 bases and J by 1 base, 1 base remained unmatched. Written as DNA, the CDR3 is TGTGCCAGCAGCTTGGGGACAGGCACAGATACGCAGTATTTT. Amino acids: CASSLGTGTDTQYF.

The chain is built from TRBV27 and TRBJ2-7; 14 bases are shared with TRBD2. CDR1 and CDR2 from the germline V gene are MNHEY and SMNVEV (reference sequence). V was clipped by 5 bases and J by 1 base; unmatched bases: 7. The CDR3 contains 17 residues. CDR3 DNA sequence: TGTGCCAGCAGTCCGGGACTAGCGGGAGCACTGTCCTACGAGCAGTACTTC. Amino acids: CASSPGLAGALSYEQYF.

This chain uses TRBV6-1 with TRBJ2-3, with 7 bases aligning to TRBD1. This CDR3 region has 16 residues. V shed 11 bases, J shed 0 bases, and the junction held 14 bases outside the gene matches. Germline CDR1 reads MNHNS; CDR2 reads SASEGT. CDR3 sequence reads: CAGTDRPPHSTDTQYF. CDR3 coding DNA: TGTGCCGGCACGGACAGGCCCCCACATAGCACAGATACGCAGTATTTT.

Points on this clonotype: Mismatch with germline at one junction end may stem from a read error. This chain joins TRBV5-1 and TRBJ1-5; D gene unclear. CDR3 size: 14 residues. CDR1 is SGHRS, CDR2 YFSETQ, per germline. CDR3 nucleotides: TGTGCCAGCAGTTTAACCGGGAGCAATCAGCCCCAGCATTTT. Its translation is CASSLTGSNQPQHF. Based on the CDR3 plus reference TRBV5-1 and TRBJ1-5, the full variable domain is KAGVTQTPRYLIKTRGQQVTLSCSPISGHRSVSWYQQTPGQGLQFLFEYFSETQRNKGNFPGRFSGRQFSNSRSEMNVSTLELGDSALYLCASSLTGSNQPQHFGDGTRLSIL.

The rearrangement uses TRBV6-1 and TRBJ2-3; D is tentatively TRBD1 or TRBD2 (5 bases each). CDR3 length: 16 residues. The V end was cut by 5 bases, the J end by 5 bases, with 20 bases between. Germline V CDR1 and CDR2: MNHNS, SASEGT. The CDR3 sequence: CASSRSGTQHGDTQYF. CDR3 DNA: TGTGCCAGCAGTCGCTCCGGGACGCAGCACGGAGATACGCAGTATTTT.

The CDR3 DNA reads TGTGCCAGCAGCGTAGTGGGGACAGGGGGCCCCTTTACGGGCAATGAGCAGTTCTTC. It codes for CASSVVGTGGPFTGNEQFF. This rearrangement joins TRBV7-9 to TRBJ2-1; 12 bases map to TRBD1. This CDR3 is 19 amino acids long. Per germline, CDR1 SEHNR and CDR2 FQNEAQ (reference sequence). V was clipped by 5 bases and J by 6 bases; unmatched bases: 17.

This clonotype was detected only once. The genes are TRBV7-8 and TRBJ2-7, with no clear D. Looked up from germline, CDR1 is SGHVS and CDR2 is FQNEAQ. The CDR3 loop spans 15 amino acids. Trimming stripped 1 base from V and 1 base from J, with 11 bases between. The CDR3 DNA follows: TGTGCCAGCAGCTTAGAGGCAGCGACTTCCTACGAGCAGTACTTC. Protein sequence: CASSLEAATSYEQYF.

The rearrangement links TRBV20-1 to TRBJ1-1; D is unresolved. Per germline, CDR1 DFQATT and CDR2 SNEGSKA (reference sequence). The CDR3 length is 11 residues. The V and J ends lost 2 bases and 2 bases respectively, with 3 bases between them. CDR3 loop: CSARSNTEAFF. The CDR3, as DNA: TGCAGTGCTAGATCAAACACTGAAGCTTTCTTT.

This rearrangement joins TRBV5-3 to TRBJ1-1; possibly TRBD1 for D (6 bases). TRBV5-3 is filed as an ORF, its function uncertain. Trimming stripped 4 bases from V and 0 bases from J, with 13 bases between. The CDR3 spans 15 residues. As DNA, the CDR3 is TGTGCCAGAAGCACCTTCCAGGGGTTGAACACTGAAGCTTTCTTT. As protein: CARSTFQGLNTEAFF.

This chain uses TRBV25-1 with TRBJ1-2; tentative D call: TRBD1 (6 bases). CDR1 is MGHDK and CDR2 is SYGVNS in the germline V gene. The V gene lost 1 base and the J gene lost 7 bases, with 13 bases spanning the gap. The CDR3 contains 14 residues. In nucleotides, the CDR3 is TGTGCCAGCAGTGAATCTACAAGGGGGGCTGGCTACACCTTC. This encodes CASSESTRGAGYTF.

The genes are TRBV7-9 and TRBJ2-1, with 8 bases matching TRBD1. The J call may be mistaken, given a closer DNA end match to TRBJ2-7. Germline V gene lookup returns CDR1 SEHNR and CDR2 FQNEAQ (reference sequence). The CDR3 has 15 residues. The CDR3 protein is CASSLQGASYNEQYF. CDR3 DNA: TGTGCCAGCAGCCTTCAGGGGGCCTCCTACAATGAGCAGTACTTC.

The chain has TRBV2 and TRBJ1-2, with D hard to call. CDR1 and CDR2 from the germline V gene are SNHLY and FYNNEI. The CDR3 is 12 amino acids. V was pared by 11 bases and J by 9 bases, with 19 bases between. The CDR3: CAGLKSGMRYTF. The CDR3 nucleotides read TGTGCCGGCCTTAAGAGTGGGATGCGCTACACCTTC. The full variable domain, completed using reference TRBV2 and TRBJ1-2, is EPEVTQTPSHQVTQMGQEVILRCVPISNHLYFYWYRQILGQKVEFLVSFYNNEISEKSEIFDDQFSVERPDGSNFTLKIRSTKLEDSAMYFCAGLKSGMRYTFGSGTRLTVV.

The chain couples TRBV15 to TRBJ2-1, with TRBD2 as a possible D gene (6 bases). Trimming pared 8 bases from V and 8 bases from J, leaving 25 bases between. The CDR3 length is 16 residues. Per germline, CDR1 LNHNV and CDR2 YYDKDF (reference sequence). The CDR3 reads CATAGRGSSRGDEQFF. The CDR3 coding sequence is TGTGCCACCGCGGGACGAGGGAGCTCACGGGGCGATGAGCAGTTCTTC.

The CDR3 loop is CASSLGFGANVLTF. In nucleotides, the CDR3 is TGTGCCAGCAGCTTAGGGTTCGGGGCCAACGTCCTGACTTTC. The rearrangement joins TRBV7-8 to TRBJ2-6; unclear D gene. Per the germline V gene, CDR1 is SGHVS and CDR2 is FQNEAQ. The CDR3 is made up of 14 amino acids. V lost 1 base, J lost 4 bases, and 5 bases lay in between.

This sequence joins TRBV20-1 and TRBJ2-3, with 10 bases identical to TRBD2. Germline assignment: CDR1 DFQATT and CDR2 SNEGSKA (reference sequence). This CDR3 has 16 residues. Trimming took 0 bases from V and 6 from J; bases not matched to a gene: 9. This CDR3 is CSARDPSGRGGDTQYF. CDR3 in DNA: TGCAGTGCTAGAGATCCCAGCGGGAGGGGGGGCGATACGCAGTATTTT.

The chain couples TRBV5-4 to TRBJ2-1; 9 positions agree with TRBD2. The CDR3 sequence is 16 residues long. From germline, CDR1 is SGHNT and CDR2 YYREEE (reference sequence). After removal of 4 bases from V and 5 bases from J, the junction contained 10 bases not matched to a gene. Here the CDR3 DNA reads TGTGCCAGCAGCGCGTTCGGGCGGGGGGGCCACAATGAGCAGTTCTTC. Encoded protein: CASSAFGRGGHNEQFF.

V usage is TRBV10-2 and J usage is TRBJ1-1; D ambiguous. V gave up 4 bases and J gave up 10 bases, with 13 bases separating them. The CDR3 is 12 residues long. CDR1 is WSHSY, CDR2 SAAADI, per germline. DNA of the CDR3: TGCGCCAGCAGTGCAGGCTACGAGGGAGCTTTCTTT. Its protein product is CASSAGYEGAFF.

This sequence joins TRBV5-1 and TRBJ1-4; tentative D call: TRBD1 (5 bases). V lost 2 bases to trimming and J lost 2 bases, with 13 bases between them. Germline CDR1 SGHRS, CDR2 YFSETQ. This CDR3 is built from 16 residues. DNA of the CDR3: TGCGCCAGCAGCTTCACAGGCACTGGGACTAATGAAAAACTGTTTTTT. The encoded protein is CASSFTGTGTNEKLFF.

The chain uses TRBV6-5 and TRBJ1-6; D is uncertain. The CDR3 contains 15 residues. The V gene lost 5 bases and the J gene lost 4 bases, with 12 bases spanning the gap. The germline V gene encodes CDR1 MNHEY and CDR2 SVGAGI. The CDR3 coding sequence is TGTGCCAGCAGTCGAACATGGAGTTATAATTCACCCCTCCACTTT. Its translation: CASSRTWSYNSPLHF.

The rearrangement uses TRBV24-1 and TRBJ1-1; maybe TRBD1 (6 bases). The CDR3 is 14 residues long. The germline V gene has CDR1 KGHDR and CDR2 SFDVKD. Trimming took off 7 bases at V and 3 bases at J, with 14 bases between the two ends. CDR3 in DNA: TGTGCCACCAGAGGCGCGGGGGCTGACACTGAAGCTTTCTTT. Translation gives CATRGAGADTEAFF.

V gene TRBV9 combines with J gene TRBJ2-2; 12 bases match TRBD2. CDR3 length: 15 amino acids. Germline V lookup: CDR1 SGDLS, CDR2 YYNGEE. V lost 3 bases to trimming and J lost 6 bases; unmatched junction nucleotides: 3. The CDR3 DNA sequence: TGTGCCAGCAGCGGGCTAGCGGGAGGGTCCGGGGAGCTGTTTTTT. Translated, it gives CASSGLAGGSGELFF. Using reference TRBV9 and TRBJ2-2 for the parts outside the CDR3, the full variable domain is DSGVTQTPKHLITATGQRVTLRCSPRSGDLSVYWYQQSLDQGLQFLIQYYNGEERAKGNILERFSAQQFPDLHSELNLSSLELGDSALYFCASSGLAGGSGELFFGEGSRLTVL.

The chain joins TRBV19 to TRBJ2-5; 12 bases line up with TRBD2. Trimming took 3 bases from V and 5 from J; bases not matched to a gene: 7. The CDR3 totals 16 residues. Germline V CDR1 and CDR2: LNHDA, SQIVND (reference sequence). The CDR3 reads CASSIRTSGRFETQYF. The CDR3 nucleotides read TGTGCCAGTAGTATCCGCACTAGCGGGAGGTTTGAGACCCAGTACTTC.

The chain is built from TRBV20-1 and TRBJ1-1; D call uncertain. Germline V gene data show CDR1 as DFQATT and CDR2 as SNEGSKA (reference sequence). This CDR3 region has 17 residues. V was cut by 2 bases and J by 3 bases, with 22 bases left in between. The CDR3 DNA follows: TGCAGTGCTAGACTTTTGGGATCAAGTATCTGGGACACTGAAGCTTTCTTT. As protein: CSARLLGSSIWDTEAFF.

The genes are TRBV7-3 and TRBJ2-1; the match to TRBD2 covers 7 bases. Looked up from germline, CDR1 is SGHTA and CDR2 is FQGTGA. Losses at the gene ends were 0 bases for V and 9 bases for J; bases not matched to a gene: 2. CDR3 length: 13 residues. The CDR3 nucleotides are TGTGCCAGCAGCTTAACGGGGGGGAGTGAGCAGTTCTTC. Translation: CASSLTGGSEQFF.

The chain has TRBV28 and TRBJ2-1; 9 bases fit TRBD1. The J segment lost 4 bases and the V segment lost 7 bases, leaving 11 bases of the junction unmatched. The CDR3 runs 16 residues. Looked up from germline, CDR1 is MDHEN and CDR2 is SYDVKM. In DNA, the CDR3 is TGTGCCAGCACCCCCATGGGGACAGGGCATTACAATGAGCAGTTCTTC. Residues: CASTPMGTGHYNEQFF.

V usage is TRBV9 and J usage is TRBJ2-7; 7 nucleotides match TRBD1. This CDR3 has 15 residues. The germline gives CDR1 SGDLS, CDR2 YYNGEE. V shed 4 bases, J shed 1 base, and the junction held 8 bases outside the gene matches. This CDR3 is CASSQGQVPSYEQYF. CDR3 nucleotides: TGTGCCAGCAGCCAAGGACAGGTGCCTTCCTACGAGCAGTACTTC.